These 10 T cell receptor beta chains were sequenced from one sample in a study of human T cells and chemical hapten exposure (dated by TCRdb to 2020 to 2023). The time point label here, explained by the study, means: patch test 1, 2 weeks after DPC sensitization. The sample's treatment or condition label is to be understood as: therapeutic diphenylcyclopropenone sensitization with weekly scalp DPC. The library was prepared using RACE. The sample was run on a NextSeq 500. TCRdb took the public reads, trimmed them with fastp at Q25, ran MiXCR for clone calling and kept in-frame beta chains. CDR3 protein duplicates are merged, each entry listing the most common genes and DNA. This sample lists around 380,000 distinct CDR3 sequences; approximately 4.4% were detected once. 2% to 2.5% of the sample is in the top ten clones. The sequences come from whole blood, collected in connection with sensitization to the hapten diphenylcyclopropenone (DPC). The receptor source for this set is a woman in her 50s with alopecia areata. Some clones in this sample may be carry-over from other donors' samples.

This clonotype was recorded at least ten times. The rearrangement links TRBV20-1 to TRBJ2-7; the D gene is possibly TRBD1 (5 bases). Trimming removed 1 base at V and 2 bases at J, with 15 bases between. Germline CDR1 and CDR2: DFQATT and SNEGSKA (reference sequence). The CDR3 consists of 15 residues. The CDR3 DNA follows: TGCAGTGCTAGAGTGGCCAGGGTGGGGACCTACGAGCAGTACTTC. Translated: CSARVARVGTYEQYF.

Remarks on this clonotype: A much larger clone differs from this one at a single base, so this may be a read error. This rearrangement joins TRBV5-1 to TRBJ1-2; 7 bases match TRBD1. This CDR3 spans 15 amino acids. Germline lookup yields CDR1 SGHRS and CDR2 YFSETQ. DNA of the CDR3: TGCGCCAGCAGCTTCGCCCGGACAGGAAACTATTGCTACACCTTC. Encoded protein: CASSFARTGNYCYTF.

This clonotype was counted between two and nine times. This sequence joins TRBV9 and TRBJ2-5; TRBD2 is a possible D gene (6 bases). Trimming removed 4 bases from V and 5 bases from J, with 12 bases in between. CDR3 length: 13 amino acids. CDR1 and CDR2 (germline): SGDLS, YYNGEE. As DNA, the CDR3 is TGTGCCAGCAGCTCACCCGGAGGGGAGACCCAGTACTTC. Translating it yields CASSSPGGETQYF.

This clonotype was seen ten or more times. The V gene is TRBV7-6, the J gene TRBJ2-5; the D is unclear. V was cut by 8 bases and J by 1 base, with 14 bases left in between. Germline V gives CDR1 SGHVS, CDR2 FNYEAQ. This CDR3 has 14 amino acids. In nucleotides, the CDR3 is TGTGCCAGCCGGCCCTCTCACCTCCAAGAGACCCAGTACTTC. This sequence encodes CASRPSHLQETQYF.

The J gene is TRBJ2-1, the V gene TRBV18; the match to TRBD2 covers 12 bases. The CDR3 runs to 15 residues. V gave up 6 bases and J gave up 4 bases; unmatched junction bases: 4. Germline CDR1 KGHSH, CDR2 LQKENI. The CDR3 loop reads CASSPTSGRYNEQFF. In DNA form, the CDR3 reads TGTGCCAGCTCCCCGACTAGCGGGAGATACAATGAGCAGTTCTTC.

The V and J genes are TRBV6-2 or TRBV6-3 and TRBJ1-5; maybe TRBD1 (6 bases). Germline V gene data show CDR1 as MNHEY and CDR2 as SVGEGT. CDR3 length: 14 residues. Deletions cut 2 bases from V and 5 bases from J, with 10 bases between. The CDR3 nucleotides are TGTGCCAGCAGTTACGGGACACCAGATCAGCCCCAGCATTTT. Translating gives CASSYGTPDQPQHF.

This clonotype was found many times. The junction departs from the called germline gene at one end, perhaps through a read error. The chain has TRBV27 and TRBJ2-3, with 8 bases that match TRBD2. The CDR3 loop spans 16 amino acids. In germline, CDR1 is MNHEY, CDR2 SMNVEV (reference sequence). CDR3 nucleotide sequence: TGTGCCAGCAATTTACGAGGCGGGAGGAGCACAGATACGCAGTATTTT. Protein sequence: CASNLRGGRSTDTQYF.

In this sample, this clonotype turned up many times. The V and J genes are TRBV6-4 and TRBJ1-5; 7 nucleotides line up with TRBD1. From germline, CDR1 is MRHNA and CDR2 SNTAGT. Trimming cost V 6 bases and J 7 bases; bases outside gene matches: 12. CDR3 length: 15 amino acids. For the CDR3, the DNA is TGTGCCAGCAGCGCCGGGACAGTGCTTGGGCAGCCCCAGCATTTT. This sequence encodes CASSAGTVLGQPQHF.

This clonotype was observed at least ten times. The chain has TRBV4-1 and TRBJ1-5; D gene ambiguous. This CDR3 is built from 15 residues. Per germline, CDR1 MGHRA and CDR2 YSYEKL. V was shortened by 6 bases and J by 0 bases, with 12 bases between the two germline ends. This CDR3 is CASRIGEVSNQPQHF. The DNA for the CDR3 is TGCGCCAGCAGGATCGGAGAGGTTAGCAATCAGCCCCAGCATTTT.

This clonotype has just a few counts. The CDR3 sequence is CASSWFNTEAFF. The CDR3 bases are TGTGCCAGCAGCTGGTTCAACACTGAAGCTTTCTTT. This chain connects TRBV5-6 to TRBJ1-1; D remains unclear. The V gene lost 3 bases and the J gene lost 2 bases, with 5 bases spanning the gap. CDR1 SGHDT and CDR2 YYEEEE come from the germline V gene. CDR3 length equals 12 residues.